This is a list of T cell receptor beta chains from one sample in a study of TIL therapy for anti-PD-1-resistant metastatic lung cancer. Sequencing was performed with immunoSEQ multiplex PCR; in TCRdb, only in-frame clones are kept and a portion is missing. Found here are more than 55,000 clones, 69% of them singletons; the top ten hold around 6.1%. The starting material was blood, obtained at baseline. All receptors come from a person aged 25-80 years with non-small cell lung cancer. The CDR3 runs from the conserved cysteine through the conserved F or W. Fields, in order: V gene, clone size, D gene, J gene, CDR3 protein, CDR3 DNA. A D gene is named only where the DNA matches it firmly. Not every row has a clone size; where given, it reads once, few, many or a size class.

TRBV5-1	once	.	TRBJ2-5	CASSLGGEETQYF	TGCGCCAGCAGCTTGGGTGGGGAAGAGACCCAGTACTTC
TRBV13	once	.	TRBJ2-5	CASNKRNQETQYF	TGTGCCAGCAACAAGAGGAATCAAGAGACCCAGTACTTC
TRBV5-6	.	.	TRBJ2-3	CASSLKPASTDTQYF	TGTGCCAGCAGCTTGAAGCCAGCTAGCACAGATACGCAGTATTTT
TRBV7-2	.	TRBD2	TRBJ2-5	CASSLAPLLAGEGTQYF	TGTGCCAGCAGCCTAGCCCCCCTACTAGCGGGAGAAGGGACCCAGTACTTC
TRBV4-1	.	.	TRBJ2-3	CASSQGRGTDTQYF	TGCGCCAGCAGCCAAGGAAGGGGCACAGATACGCAGTATTTT
TRBV18	.	.	TRBJ2-2	CASSPTGPGELFF	TGTGCCAGCTCACCAACGGGCCCCGGGGAGCTGTTTTTT
TRBV2	.	.	TRBJ1-2	CASSREFGGLNGYTF	TGTGCCAGCAGCAGGGAATTTGGGGGACTCAATGGCTACACCTTC
TRBV5-1	.	.	TRBJ2-3	CASTTGNYREDTQYF	TGCGCCAGCACTACAGGCAACTACCGGGAGGATACGCAGTATTTT
TRBV19	.	.	TRBJ1-5	CASSEPPPQNQPQHF	TGTGCCAGTAGTGAACCTCCCCCCCAAAATCAGCCCCAGCATTTT
TRBV18	.	.	TRBJ2-3	CASSPIGTSTDTQYF	TGTGCCAGCTCACCGATTGGGACTAGCACAGATACGCAGTATTTT
TRBV5-1	.	TRBD2	TRBJ2-2	CASSLSSSGGTGELFF	TGCGCCAGCAGCTTATCTTCTAGCGGGGGCACCGGGGAGCTGTTTTTT
TRBV7-2	.	TRBD2	TRBJ2-1	CASRPPGLAGNEQFF	TGTGCCAGCAGACCGCCGGGACTAGCCGGCAATGAGCAGTTCTTC
TRBV7-2	.	.	TRBJ2-7	CASSLFRGNEQYF	TGTGCCAGCAGCTTGTTTCGCGGGAACGAGCAGTACTTC
TRBV29-1	.	.	TRBJ2-2	CSVRKGLWDTGELFF	TGCAGCGTAAGAAAGGGTTTGTGGGACACCGGGGAGCTGTTTTTT
TRBV5-1	.	TRBD1	TRBJ2-7	CASSLNRDSYEQYF	TGCGCCAGCAGCTTGAACCGGGACAGCTACGAGCAGTACTTC
TRBV28	.	.	TRBJ1-1	CASSFPFGRWNTEAFF	TGTGCCAGCAGTTTCCCGTTCGGCCGATGGAACACTGAAGCTTTCTTT
TRBV2	.	TRBD1	TRBJ1-6	CASRGDRDGSPLHF	TGTGCCAGCAGGGGGGACAGGGATGGGTCACCCCTCCACTTT
TRBV19	few	.	TRBJ2-7	CASSIGEAEQYF	TGTGCCAGTAGTATAGGAGAGGCCGAGCAGTACTTC
TRBV28	.	.	TRBJ1-4	CASSLTGRFATNEKLFF	TGTGCCAGCAGTTTGACCGGACGGTTTGCAACTAATGAAAAACTGTTTTTT
TRBV11-2	.	TRBD2	TRBJ2-5	CASKILAGGSAETQYF	TGTGCCAGCAAGATTCTAGCGGGAGGTTCGGCAGAGACCCAGTACTTC
TRBV5-1	few	TRBD1	TRBJ1-6	CASSPGQLDSPLHF	TGCGCCAGCAGCCCGGGACAGCTAGATTCACCCCTCCACTTT
TRBV7-9	.	TRBD2	TRBJ2-5	CASSSSGGEETQYF	TGTGCCAGCAGTTCAAGCGGGGGTGAAGAGACCCAGTACTTC
TRBV20-1	few	.	TRBJ2-7	CSASSMDEQYF	TGCAGTGCTTCCTCGATGGACGAGCAGTACTTC
TRBV5-1	.	TRBD2	TRBJ2-2	CASSLDPSGGNTGELFF	TGCGCCAGCAGCTTGGACCCTAGCGGGGGGAACACCGGGGAGCTGTTTTTT
TRBV6-5	.	.	TRBJ2-1	CASSYGWRGSYNEQFF	TGTGCCAGCAGTTACGGCTGGAGGGGATCCTACAATGAGCAGTTCTTC
TRBV28	.	TRBD2	TRBJ2-1	CASSLTRGRGYNEQFF	TGTGCCAGCAGTTTGACCCGCGGGAGAGGTTACAATGAGCAGTTCTTC
TRBV9	.	.	TRBJ2-3	CASSDPQGTDTQYF	TGTGCCAGCAGCGACCCACAGGGTACAGATACGCAGTATTTT
TRBV10-3	.	.	TRBJ2-7	CATTGDYEQYF	TGTGCCACCACCGGAGACTACGAGCAGTACTTC
TRBV30	few	.	TRBJ2-1	CAWSVGGGYNEQFF	TGTGCCTGGAGTGTAGGAGGGGGCTACAATGAGCAGTTCTTC
TRBV9	.	.	TRBJ2-2	CASSQKSTGELFF	TGTGCCAGCAGCCAAAAAAGTACCGGGGAGCTGTTTTTT
TRBV9	.	TRBD1	TRBJ1-2	CASSARRDRRSYGYTF	TGTGCCAGCAGCGCTCGGCGGGACAGGCGCAGCTATGGCTACACCTTC
TRBV30	.	.	TRBJ1-2	CAWTSWGFDYGYTF	TGTGCCTGGACCTCTTGGGGATTTGACTATGGCTACACCTTC
TRBV5-4	.	.	TRBJ1-3	CASSSTADGASGNTIYF	TGTGCCAGCAGCTCGACAGCCGACGGCGCTTCTGGAAACACCATATATTTT
TRBV11-3	.	.	TRBJ2-2	CASSLQWGSGELFF	TGTGCCAGCAGCCTCCAATGGGGTTCCGGGGAGCTGTTTTTT
TRBV28	few	.	TRBJ1-5	CALQGSGQPQHF	TGTGCCTTACAGGGTTCGGGCCAGCCCCAGCATTTT
TRBV4-1	few	TRBD1	TRBJ1-3	CASSPMDRGRGGNTIYF	TGCGCCAGCAGCCCGATGGACAGGGGACGAGGTGGAAACACCATATATTTT
TRBV5-8	.	.	TRBJ1-5	CASSLDFGSASNQPQHF	TGTGCCAGCAGCTTGGATTTCGGCAGTGCTAGCAATCAGCCCCAGCATTTT
TRBV7-2	.	.	TRBJ2-5	CASSPGHLRTQYF	TGTGCCAGCAGCCCCGGCCACTTACGGACCCAGTACTTC